The present T cell receptor (beta chain) was sequenced within a study of identical twins. Findings and caveats of the study: Less excess twin sharing appeared in beta out-of-frame sequences. Cord blood beta clonotypes that were abundant carried fewer insertions, and memory repertoires showed no such trend. Cross-sectional statistical analysis, not tracking of the same donors, underpinned the conclusions.

This clonotype was seen at least ten times. Its antigen is not known. TCRdb ran MiXCR on the 5' RACE reads and lists one entry per CDR3 protein. Of around 95,000 distinct CDR3 sequences in the sample, 5.9% were seen once. The V gene lost 7 bases and the J gene lost 10 bases, with 14 bases spanning the gap. CDR1 is MNHEY and CDR2 is SMNVEV in the germline V gene (reference sequence). This CDR3 has 13 amino acids. The chain joins TRBV27 to TRBJ1-6, with D possibly TRBD1 on 5 matching bases. The sequencing sample was made of memory T cells sorted from blood. The clonotype comes from a woman aged 50 to 60 in good health. The CDR3 bases are TGTGCCAGCAAGGGGCAGACTCTCTCACCCCTCCACTTT. Translation: CASKGQTLSPLHF.